Given below is one T cell receptor beta chain in context. Its target is unknown. These data are taken from a study of beta chain features in type 1 diabetes. On the study more broadly: When patients were set against healthy donors, age, gender and cell yields were similar. Findings and limits, study-wide: Reduced insertions and increased deletions marked VDJ junctions in type 1 diabetes patients.

As every portion of the isolated RNA was reverse transcribed, the sequencing read expressed TCRB transcripts. Method: immunoSEQ multiplex PCR; TCRdb's copy keeps in-frame clones and lacks some. The sample has 150,000 or so clones, under 60% seen once. The length of the CDR3 is 15 residues. Germline V gene lookup returns CDR1 SGHVS and CDR2 FNYEAQ. Unmatched junction bases numbered 3, after V lost 4 bases and J lost 4 bases. The sample consisted of Tregs from blood. The origin of this receptor is a man aged 18 to 29 in good health. The V call is TRBV7-6, the J call TRBJ2-7, with TRBD2 identical over 14 bases. Written as DNA, the CDR3 is TGTGCCAGCAGCTCGGGACTAGCGGGAGAATACGAGCAGTACTTC. This codes for CASSSGLAGEYEQYF.